This T cell receptor (beta chain) was profiled in a study of blood T cell repertoires in COVID-19. As for the study in general: Samples taken during acute and convalescent COVID-19 were collected in the United States, Italy and Spain.

Trimming removed 7 bases at V and 7 bases at J, with 15 bases between. This CDR3 has 13 amino acids. Germline V lookup: CDR1 LNHDA, CDR2 SQIVND (reference sequence). The Seattle patients, enrolled during active infection, were followed longitudinally. The protocol was immunoSEQ multiplex PCR, while the TCRdb copy is restricted to in-frame clones and leaves out a portion. The data show about 200,000 clones, approximately 78% seen once. Sequenced sample: peripheral blood. This TCR came from a woman older than 75 with COVID-19, enrolled during active disease. The chain is built from TRBV19 and TRBJ2-3; D call uncertain. This CDR3 reads CASKSTPLNTQYF. In DNA form, the CDR3 reads TGTGCCAGTAAATCGACACCTCTAAATACGCAGTATTTT.